The 14 T cell receptor beta chains reported below all come from one sample, sequenced in a study of blood T cell repertoires in COVID-19. Sequenced by immunoSEQ multiplex PCR; TCRdb stores in-frame clones only, minus some. The data contain around 95,000 clones, roughly 85% of them singletons. Material: peripheral blood. The receptors stem from a woman in her 70s with acute or convalescent COVID-19.

The CDR3 protein is CASSPGQPGFGYGYTF. The CDR3 DNA reads TGTGCCAGCAGCCCCGGGCAGCCGGGATTTGGCTATGGCTACACCTTC. The rearrangement uses TRBV5-6 and TRBJ1-2; D remains unclear. The CDR3 contains 16 residues. The germline V gene has CDR1 SGHDT and CDR2 YYEEEE. V was trimmed by 4 bases and J by 4 bases, leaving 20 bases between them.

The chain uses TRBV2 and TRBJ1-3; 9 bases line up with TRBD1. Germline V CDR1 and CDR2: SNHLY, FYNNEI. J was trimmed by 0 bases and V by 5 bases; bases with no gene match: 2. This CDR3 is built from 15 residues. CDR3 nucleotides: TGTGCCAGCAGTTGGGACAGGGACTCTGGAAACACCATATATTTT. It codes for CASSWDRDSGNTIYF.

V usage is TRBV15 and J usage is TRBJ1-5; D gene uncertain. Germline CDR1 is LNHNV and CDR2 is YYDKDF (reference sequence). Between the trimmed V and J ends, which lost 0 bases and 0 bases, there was a span of 12 bases. The CDR3 runs 17 residues. The CDR3 nucleotides read TGTGCCACCAGCAGAGAGAGGAAAATGGTTAGCAATCAGCCCCAGCATTTT. It yields the protein CATSRERKMVSNQPQHF.

This clone was counted only a few times. The chain is built from TRBV20-1 and TRBJ2-7, with a possible D match to TRBD2 (5 bases). Germline lookup yields CDR1 DFQATT and CDR2 SNEGSKA (reference sequence). V lost 3 bases and J 10 bases, leaving 19 bases between the germline ends. The CDR3 spans 13 residues. The CDR3 nucleotides read TGCAGTGCTAGTGGAATGGGAGCCAGAATTCAGTACTTC. As protein: CSASGMGARIQYF.

This clone showed up just a few times. The chain joins TRBV2 to TRBJ2-5, with a tentative D call TRBD2 (6 bases). Trimming stripped 6 bases from V and 1 base from J, with 9 bases between. CDR1 and CDR2 from the germline V gene are SNHLY and FYNNEI. The CDR3 extends over 13 amino acids. CDR3 nucleotides: TGTGCCAGCAGGGGGGGAAGCCAAGAGACCCAGTACTTC. This codes for CASRGGSQETQYF. The complete variable domain, with remaining parts taken from reference TRBV2 and TRBJ2-5, reads EPEVTQTPSHQVTQMGQEVILRCVPISNHLYFYWYRQILGQKVEFLVSFYNNEISEKSEIFDDQFSVERPDGSNFTLKIRSTKLEDSAMYFCASRGGSQETQYFGPGTRLLVL.

This clone was found once. V usage is TRBV5-8 and J usage is TRBJ1-2, with no clear D. V lost 3 bases, J lost 3 bases, and 3 bases lay in between. CDR1 and CDR2 from the germline V gene are SGHTS and YDEGEE. The CDR3 totals 11 residues. CDR3 in DNA: TGTGCCAGCAGCTCCGACTATGGCTACACCTTC. It is translated as CASSSDYGYTF.

The genes are TRBV11-2 and TRBJ2-3, with 7 bases that match TRBD2. The CDR3 totals 17 residues. V was pared by 0 bases and J by 0 bases, with 6 bases of the junction left unmatched. Germline CDR1 reads SGHAT; CDR2 reads FQNNGV. CDR3 nucleotides: TGTGCCAGCAGCTTAGATTGGCTAGCGGATAGCACAGATACGCAGTATTTT. Translating it yields CASSLDWLADSTDTQYF. Full variable domain (missing parts from reference TRBV11-2 and TRBJ2-3): EAGVAQSPRYKIIEKRQSVAFWCNPISGHATLYWYQQILGQGPKLLIQFQNNGVVDDSQLPKDRFSAERLKGVDSTLKIQPAKLEDSAVYLCASSLDWLADSTDTQYFGPGTRLTVL.

This clone appeared a single time. CDR3 sequence reads: CASSHFFAGGTGTDTQYF. The CDR3 nucleotides read TGCGCCAGCAGCCACTTTTTCGCAGGGGGTACGGGCACAGATACGCAGTATTTT. V gene TRBV4-3 combines with J gene TRBJ2-3; TRBD1 matches 7 bases. This CDR3 is 18 amino acids long. Germline lookup yields CDR1 LGHNA and CDR2 YSLEER. With 3 bases clipped from V and 1 base from J, the junction kept 13 bases outside the gene matches.

This chain links TRBV28 with TRBJ2-5; no clear D. The length of the CDR3 is 11 residues. Between the trimmed V and J ends, which lost 2 bases and 4 bases, there was a span of 2 bases. The germline gives CDR1 MDHEN, CDR2 SYDVKM. This CDR3 is CASSLLETQYF. In DNA, the CDR3 is TGTGCCAGCAGTTTACTAGAGACCCAGTACTTC.

Remarks on this clone: The sample carries other DNA sequences with the same CDR3. This sequence joins TRBV6-5 and TRBJ1-6; D is unclear. Germline CDR1 and CDR2: MNHEY and SVGAGI. V gave up 0 bases and J gave up 0 bases, with 6 bases separating them. The CDR3 runs to 16 residues. The CDR3 bases are TGTGCCAGCAGTTACTCTTCTAGCTCCTATAATTCACCCCTCCACTTT. Its protein is CASSYSSSSYNSPLHF.

This clone was counted between two and nine times. This chain connects TRBV2 to TRBJ1-1; 7 bases map to TRBD1. CDR1 is SNHLY and CDR2 is FYNNEI in the germline V gene. V lost 11 bases, J lost 1 base, and 10 bases stayed unmatched. CDR3 length: 14 residues. Here the CDR3 DNA reads TGTGCCGGCTACAGGGGCCCCGCGAACACTGAAGCTTTCTTT. It encodes CAGYRGPANTEAFF. Using reference TRBV2 and TRBJ1-1 for the parts outside the CDR3, the full variable domain is EPEVTQTPSHQVTQMGQEVILRCVPISNHLYFYWYRQILGQKVEFLVSFYNNEISEKSEIFDDQFSVERPDGSNFTLKIRSTKLEDSAMYFCAGYRGPANTEAFFGQGTRLTVV.

This rearrangement joins TRBV19 to TRBJ2-5, with TRBD2 matching 8 bases. Germline V lookup: CDR1 LNHDA, CDR2 SQIVND (reference sequence). Germline trimming cut 6 bases from V and 5 bases from J; bases unmatched to any gene: 8. The CDR3 has 14 residues. CDR3 region: CASSAVGGAETQYF. In DNA, the CDR3 is TGTGCCAGTAGCGCCGTCGGGGGGGCGGAGACCCAGTACTTC.

The rearrangement joins TRBV28 to TRBJ1-2, with 8 nucleotides matching TRBD1. The germline gives CDR1 MDHEN, CDR2 SYDVKM. The CDR3 extends over 15 amino acids. V gave up 6 bases and J gave up 4 bases; unmatched junction bases: 10. The CDR3 reads CASSLPTGTGYGYTF. CDR3 nucleotide sequence: TGTGCCAGCAGCCTCCCAACCGGGACAGGCTATGGCTACACCTTC.

The chain carries TRBV5-1 and TRBJ2-2; no reliable D call. Germline CDR1 is SGHRS and CDR2 is YFSETQ. The CDR3 loop spans 14 amino acids. Deletions cut 0 bases from V and 3 bases from J, with 6 bases between. The DNA for the CDR3 is TGCGCCAGCAGCTTGGCCACATACACCGGGGAGCTGTTTTTT. Amino acid sequence: CASSLATYTGELFF.